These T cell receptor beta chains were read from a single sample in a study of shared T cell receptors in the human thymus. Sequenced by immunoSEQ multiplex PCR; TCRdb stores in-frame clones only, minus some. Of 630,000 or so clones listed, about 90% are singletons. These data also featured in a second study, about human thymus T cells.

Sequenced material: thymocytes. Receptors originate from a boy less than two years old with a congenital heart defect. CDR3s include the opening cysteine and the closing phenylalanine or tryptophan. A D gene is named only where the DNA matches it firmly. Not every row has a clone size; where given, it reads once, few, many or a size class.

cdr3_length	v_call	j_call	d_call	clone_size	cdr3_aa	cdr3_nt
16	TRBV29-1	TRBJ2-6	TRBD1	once	CSVHGSGGAGANVLTF	TGCAGCGTCCACGGGTCAGGGGGCGCTGGGGCCAACGTCCTGACTTTC
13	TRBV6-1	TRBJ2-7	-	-	CASRDSRLYEQYF	TGTGCCAGCAGGGACAGTAGACTCTACGAGCAGTACTTC
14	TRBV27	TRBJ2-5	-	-	CASSRDYAQETQYF	TGTGCCAGCAGCCGAGACTATGCCCAAGAGACCCAGTACTTC
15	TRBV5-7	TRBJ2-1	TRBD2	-	CASSFGLAVNNEQFF	TGTGCCAGCAGCTTCGGACTAGCGGTTAACAATGAGCAGTTCTTC
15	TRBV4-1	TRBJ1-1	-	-	CASSQVWGRNTEAFF	TGCGCCAGCAGCCAAGTTTGGGGCAGGAACACTGAAGCTTTCTTT
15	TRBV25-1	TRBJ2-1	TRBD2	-	CASSTRAGDDNEQFF	TGTGCCAGCAGTACCCGAGCGGGAGATGATAATGAGCAGTTCTTC
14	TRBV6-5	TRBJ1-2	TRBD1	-	CASSHTPQGGGYTF	TGTGCCAGCAGCCACACACCCCAGGGGGGAGGCTACACCTTC
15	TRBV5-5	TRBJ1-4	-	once	CASSRRWGANEKLFF	TGTGCCAGCAGCCGTCGGTGGGGGGCTAATGAAAAACTGTTTTTT
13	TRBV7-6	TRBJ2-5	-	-	CASSLGTRETQYF	TGTGCCAGCAGCTTAGGGACAAGAGAGACCCAGTACTTC
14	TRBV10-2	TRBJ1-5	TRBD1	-	CASGTRQGAQPQHF	TGCGCCAGCGGCACACGACAGGGGGCTCAGCCCCAGCATTTT
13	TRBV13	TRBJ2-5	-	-	CASSLGGAKTQYF	TGTGCCAGCAGCTTAGGGGGGGCCAAGACCCAGTACTTC
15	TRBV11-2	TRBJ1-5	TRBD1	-	CASSSDRNDNQPQHF	TGTGCCAGCAGCTCGGACAGGAATGACAATCAGCCCCAGCATTTT
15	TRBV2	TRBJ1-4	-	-	CASSGRGWNNEKLFF	TGTGCCAGCAGTGGCCGAGGGTGGAATAATGAAAAACTGTTTTTT
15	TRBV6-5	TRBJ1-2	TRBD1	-	CASSCPGQGAFGYTF	TGTGCCAGCAGTTGCCCGGGACAGGGGGCGTTCGGCTACACCTTC
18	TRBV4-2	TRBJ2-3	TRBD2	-	CASSQDRASGENTDTQYF	TGTGCCAGCAGCCAAGATAGGGCTAGCGGGGAGAACACAGATACGCAGTATTTT
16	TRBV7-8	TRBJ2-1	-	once	CASSLPHGGSYNEQFF	TGTGCCAGCAGCTTACCACACGGGGGATCCTACAATGAGCAGTTCTTC
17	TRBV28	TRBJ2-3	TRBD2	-	CASSLPRPGLVFDTQYF	TGTGCCAGCAGTTTACCCCGACCGGGACTAGTATTTGATACGCAGTATTTT
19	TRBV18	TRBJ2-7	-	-	CASSPGDRVNDGRAYEQYF	TGTGCCAGCTCACCCGGGGACAGGGTCAATGACGGGAGGGCCTACGAGCAGTACTTC
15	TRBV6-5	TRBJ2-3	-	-	CASLPRQFHTDTQYF	TGTGCCAGCCTGCCTCGTCAGTTTCACACAGATACGCAGTATTTT
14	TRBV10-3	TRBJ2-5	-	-	CAISGQHSQETQYF	TGTGCCATCAGTGGACAGCACAGCCAAGAGACCCAGTACTTC
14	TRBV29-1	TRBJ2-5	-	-	CSVPLGGAVETQYF	TGCAGCGTGCCGTTAGGGGGGGCCGTGGAAACCCAGTACTTC
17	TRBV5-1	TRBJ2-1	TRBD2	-	CASSSGTSGISYNEQFF	TGCGCCAGCAGCTCGGGGACTAGCGGGATCTCCTACAATGAGCAGTTCTTC
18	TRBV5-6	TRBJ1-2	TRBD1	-	CASSSEEIQGGTGYGYTF	TGTGCCAGCAGCTCGGAGGAAATACAGGGGGGCACTGGCTATGGCTACACCTTC
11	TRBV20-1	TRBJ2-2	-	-	CSAVETGELFF	TGCAGTGCTGTAGAGACCGGGGAGCTGTTTTTT
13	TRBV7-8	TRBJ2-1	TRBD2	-	CASPLAGIGEQFF	TGTGCCAGCCCCCTAGCGGGAATAGGTGAGCAGTTCTTC
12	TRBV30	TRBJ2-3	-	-	CAWSASSDTQYF	TGTGCCTGGAGTGCGAGCTCAGATACGCAGTATTTT
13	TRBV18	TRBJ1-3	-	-	CASSPGGGNTIYF	TGTGCCAGCTCACCGGGGGGTGGAAACACCATATATTTT
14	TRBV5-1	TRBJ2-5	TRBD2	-	CASSSGTIQETQYF	TGCGCCAGCAGCTCGGGGACTATCCAAGAGACCCAGTACTTC
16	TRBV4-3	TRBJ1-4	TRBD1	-	CASSQWWGQGNEKLFF	TGCGCCAGCAGCCAATGGTGGGGACAGGGGAATGAAAAACTGTTTTTT
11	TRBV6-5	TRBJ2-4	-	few	CASSHGQIQYF	TGTGCCAGCAGCCATGGACAGATTCAGTACTTC
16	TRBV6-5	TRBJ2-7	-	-	CASSSLPADSPYEQYF	TGTGCCAGCAGTTCCCTCCCGGCGGACAGCCCGTACGAGCAGTACTTC
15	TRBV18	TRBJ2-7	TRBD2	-	CASSPIAGGPYEQYF	TGTGCCAGCTCACCGATAGCGGGAGGTCCCTACGAGCAGTACTTC
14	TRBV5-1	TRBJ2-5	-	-	CASRLAPLQETQYF	TGCGCCAGCAGACTAGCACCCCTGCAAGAGACCCAGTACTTC
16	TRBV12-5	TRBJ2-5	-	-	CASGLAGHPAQETQYF	TGTGCTAGTGGTTTAGCGGGACACCCTGCCCAAGAGACCCAGTACTTC
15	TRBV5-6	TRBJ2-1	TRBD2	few	CASSPGTSGSDEQFF	TGTGCCAGCAGTCCCGGGACTAGCGGGAGTGATGAGCAGTTCTTC
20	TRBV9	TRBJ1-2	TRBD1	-	CASSPRDRVEGKKAHYGYTF	TGTGCCAGCAGCCCGCGGGACAGGGTGGAAGGAAAAAAGGCACACTATGGCTACACCTTC
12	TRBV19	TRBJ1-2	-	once	CASREEFYGYTF	TGTGCCAGTAGAGAAGAGTTCTATGGCTACACCTTC
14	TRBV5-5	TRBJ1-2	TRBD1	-	CASSVPTGTDGYTF	TGTGCCAGCAGCGTTCCGACAGGGACGGATGGCTACACCTTC
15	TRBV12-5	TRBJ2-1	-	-	CASGLVPSVKNEQFF	TGTGCTAGTGGTTTGGTGCCTAGCGTTAAGAATGAGCAGTTCTTC
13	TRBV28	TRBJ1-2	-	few	CASRSQGGHGYTF	TGTGCCAGCAGATCGCAGGGTGGACATGGCTACACCTTC
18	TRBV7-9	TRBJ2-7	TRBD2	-	CASSPTPGLAGGPDEQYF	TGTGCCAGCAGCCCGACCCCCGGTCTAGCGGGAGGGCCTGACGAGCAGTACTTC
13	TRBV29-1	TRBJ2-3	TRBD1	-	CSALDRVADTQYF	TGCAGCGCTCTGGACAGGGTGGCAGATACGCAGTATTTT
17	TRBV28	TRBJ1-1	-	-	CASSFPGGRSGNTEAFF	TGTGCCAGCAGTTTCCCCGGAGGGCGATCGGGGAACACTGAAGCTTTCTTT
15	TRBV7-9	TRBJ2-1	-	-	CASSRGALSYNEQFF	TGTGCCAGCAGCCGCGGAGCACTCTCCTACAATGAGCAGTTCTTC
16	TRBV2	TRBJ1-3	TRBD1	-	CASRHPGTDSGNTIYF	TGTGCCAGCAGACACCCCGGGACAGACTCTGGAAACACCATATATTTT
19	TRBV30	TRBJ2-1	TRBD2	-	CAWGGSGFGERGSYNEQFF	TGTGCCTGGGGCGGGAGCGGATTCGGAGAACGGGGGAGCTACAATGAGCAGTTCTTC
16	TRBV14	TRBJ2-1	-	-	CASSQGPLSSYNEQFF	TGTGCCAGCAGCCAAGGCCCCCTTAGCTCCTACAATGAGCAGTTCTTC
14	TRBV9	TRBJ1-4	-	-	CASSVRGDNEKLFF	TGTGCCAGCAGCGTAAGAGGGGACAACGAAAAACTGTTTTTT
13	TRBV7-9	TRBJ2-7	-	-	CASSLDRAYEQYF	TGTGCCAGCAGTTTAGACAGAGCCTACGAGCAGTACTTC
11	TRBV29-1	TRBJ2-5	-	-	CSVDRWETQYF	TGCAGCGTTGACCGGTGGGAGACCCAGTACTTC
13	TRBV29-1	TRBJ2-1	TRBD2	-	CSVDTSGGYEQFF	TGCAGCGTAGATACTAGCGGGGGGTATGAGCAGTTCTTC
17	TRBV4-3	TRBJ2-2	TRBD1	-	CASSQDARGRNTGELFF	TGCGCCAGCAGCCAAGATGCCAGGGGGAGGAACACCGGGGAGCTGTTTTTT
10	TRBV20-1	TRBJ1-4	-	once	CSARGQKVAF	TGCAGTGCTAGGGGCCAGAAAGTTGCCTTT
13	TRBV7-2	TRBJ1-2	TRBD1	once	CASSLGQEYGYTF	TGTGCCAGCAGCTTGGGACAGGAGTATGGCTACACCTTC
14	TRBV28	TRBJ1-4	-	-	CASSFIRQEEKLFF	TGTGCCAGCAGTTTTATCAGACAGGAGGAAAAACTGTTTTTT
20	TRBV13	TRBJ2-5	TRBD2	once	CASSLESLGTSGGERETQYF	TGTGCCAGCAGCTTAGAGTCCCTCGGGACTAGCGGGGGAGAAAGAGAGACCCAGTACTTC
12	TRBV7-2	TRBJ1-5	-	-	CASSLRDQPQHF	TGTGCCAGCAGCTTACGGGATCAGCCCCAGCATTTT